Shown below are 6 T cell receptor beta chains from a single sample sequenced in a study of sequential checkpoint blockade in melanoma. The data were produced by immunoSEQ multiplex PCR, yet TCRdb's version contains in-frame clones alone and is incomplete. The table has approximately 31,000 clones, 75% to 90% seen once; the top ten hold over 20%. Treatment denoted: randomized to nivolumab then ipilimumab (arm A) or the reverse (arm B). Specimen: CD8+ T cells sorted from blood (inferred from file names), collected from a patient given nivolumab and ipilimumab in sequence. Every receptor here comes from a human donor with melanoma.

The rearrangement joins TRBV5-6 to TRBJ2-7, with D possibly matching TRBD1 (6 bases). V was shortened by 0 bases and J by 7 bases, with 14 bases between the two germline ends. Germline values: CDR1 SGHDT, CDR2 YYEEEE. The CDR3 is made up of 14 amino acids. CDR3 in DNA: TGTGCCAGCAGCTTGGGGGACACCCACGGGGAGCAGTACTTC. Translating it yields CASSLGDTHGEQYF.

This chain uses TRBV28 with TRBJ2-7; 8 nucleotides line up with TRBD1. Trimming removed 6 bases from V and 3 bases from J; junction bases left unmatched: 4. Germline V lookup: CDR1 MDHEN, CDR2 SYDVKM. The CDR3 runs to 13 residues. CDR3: CASSRTGLYEQYF. In nucleotides, the CDR3 is TGTGCCAGCAGCCGGACAGGGCTCTACGAGCAGTACTTC.

The chain couples TRBV29-1 to TRBJ2-1; TRBD1 agrees at 8 bases. Germline V CDR1 and CDR2: SQVTM, ANQGSEA. The CDR3 runs 14 residues. The V segment lost 0 bases and the J segment 8 bases; nucleotides outside the gene matches: 6. CDR3 sequence reads: CSVEDLYRGDEQFF. In DNA, the CDR3 is TGCAGCGTTGAAGATTTATACAGGGGGGATGAGCAGTTCTTC.

This chain uses TRBV4-3 with TRBJ1-2; a weak D match, TRBD1 (6 bases). The V gene's germline CDR1 is LGHNA and CDR2 YSLEER. The V gene lost 1 base and the J gene lost 2 bases, with 11 bases spanning the gap. This CDR3 is 15 amino acids long. The CDR3 protein is CASSQASGTNYGYTF. The DNA for the CDR3 is TGCGCCAGCAGCCAAGCCTCCGGGACAAACTATGGCTACACCTTC.

The chain couples TRBV4-3 to TRBJ2-7; 11 positions match TRBD2. The germline V gene has CDR1 LGHNA and CDR2 YSLEER. The CDR3 is 20 residues long. Losses at the gene ends were 0 bases for V and 1 base for J; bases not matched to a gene: 14. The CDR3 sequence: CASSQEEGHLLAGVSYEQYF. DNA for the CDR3: TGCGCCAGCAGCCAAGAAGAGGGGCATCTACTAGCGGGAGTTTCCTACGAGCAGTACTTC.

CDR3 nucleotide sequence: TGTGCCACCAGCTTCGTCAGGTTTGGTGAGCAGTACTTC. It codes for CATSFVRFGEQYF. V and J are TRBV15 and TRBJ2-7; D not certain. Trimming shortened V by 5 bases and J by 7 bases, and 15 bases separated the two germline ends. The CDR3 has 13 residues. Germline loops: CDR1 LNHNV, CDR2 YYDKDF (reference sequence).